The rows below give T cell receptor beta chains drawn from one sample of a study of tumour-infiltrating T cells in Burkitt lymphoma. Assay used: immunoSEQ multiplex PCR; TCRdb lists only in-frame clones, some missing. Of 4,000 to 6,000 clones in the sample, about a tenth were seen once. The sequenced sample consisted of tumor tissue. Source of these receptors: a human donor with diffuse large B-cell lymphoma. Both conserved end residues are trimmed from each CDR3. Some rows have no size entry. The others give once, few or many, or a class for an expanded clone.

v_gene	j_gene	abundance	CDR3aa
TRBV7-9	TRBJ1-2	.	ASSRTQGTNYGYT
TRBV23-1	TRBJ1-5	.	ASYSDNQPQH
TRBV19	TRBJ2-1	.	ASSIDSTGGKYNEQF
TRBV29-1	TRBJ1-1	.	SSGSAEAF
TRBV5-4	TRBJ1-2	.	ASSSAGTGVGYT
TRBV11-2	TRBJ1-2	.	ASSTTDRAIYGYT
TRBV9	TRBJ2-7	.	ASSPRLATYEQY
TRBV18	TRBJ1-2	.	ASSPTGLGSGGYGYT
TRBV6-6	TRBJ1-1	few	ASSQPTGTYTEAF
TRBV5-1	TRBJ2-7	.	ASSLEGTGGYEQY
TRBV5-1	TRBJ2-2	few	ASSLRTTNTGELF
TRBV10-3	TRBJ1-2	few	AISEQVERGGYT
TRBV5-1	TRBJ2-1	.	ASSVGIGSKNNEQF
TRBV2	TRBJ1-5	.	ASTRTGRSNQPQH
TRBV19	TRBJ2-2	few	ASSPGLAGGFNTGELF
TRBV30	TRBJ1-6	few	AWTRGRIYNSPLH
TRBV10-1	TRBJ2-1	few	ASSRTGNFGYNEQF
TRBV6-1	TRBJ1-1	.	ASSAGTVNTEAF
TRBV7-6	TRBJ2-5	few	ASSLTTGRQETQY
TRBV9	TRBJ1-2	.	ASSSSGGGQDSYT
TRBV6-1	TRBJ2-7	few	ASSSNYEQY
TRBV11-2	TRBJ1-6	.	ASSLGQTQGSYNSPLH
TRBV6-5	TRBJ1-5	.	ASSLFSNQPQH
TRBV5-3	TRBJ2-1	few	ARSIQGGEDNEQF
TRBV6-5	TRBJ1-1	.	ASSYSWAGLTEAF
TRBV7-9	TRBJ2-7	.	ASSFPGHLYEQY
TRBV9	TRBJ2-7	few	ASSVGIDGVAYEQY
TRBV18	TRBJ2-1	.	ASSPQAAGGASYNEQF
TRBV5-1	TRBJ1-2	.	ASSLGQGDYGYT
TRBV7-2	TRBJ2-3	.	ASSPFLAGILTDTQY
TRBV2	TRBJ1-6	.	ASKDIGNSPLH
TRBV2	TRBJ1-3	.	ARGDITGSISGNTIY